The 2 T cell receptor beta chains presented below share a single source sample, sequenced in a study of identical twins (dated by TCRdb to 2016 to 2017). Library creation used 5' RACE. TCRdb shows the sequencer as Illumina HiSeq 2000. TCRdb took the public reads, trimmed them with fastp at Q25, ran MiXCR for clone calling and kept in-frame beta chains. Identical CDR3 proteins give one entry, which carries the most common genes and DNA. Counted in this sample were hundreds of thousands of distinct CDR3 sequences; around 10% of them appeared once. 4.5% to 5.5% of the sample lies in the top ten. Sequenced: memory (CD45RO+) T cells sorted from blood. The intended sense of this specimen's cell subset or site label: CD45RO+ enriched T cells. Every receptor here comes from a woman aged 18-29 years in good health.

The chain has TRBV6-2 or TRBV6-3 and TRBJ2-1; 14 bases line up with TRBD2. V shed 7 bases and J 7 bases; nucleotides not matched to a gene: 18. CDR1 and CDR2 from the germline V gene are MNHEY and SVGEGT. The CDR3 loop spans 19 amino acids. CDR3 protein: CASTQRGLAGGGVGNEQFF. DNA of the CDR3: TGTGCCAGCACCCAAAGAGGACTAGCGGGAGGAGGGGTCGGGAATGAGCAGTTCTTC.

This clonotype was observed at least ten times. V and J are TRBV12-3 or TRBV12-4 and TRBJ1-2, with D perhaps matching TRBD1 (6 bases). This CDR3 is 13 amino acids long. Trimming cost V 2 bases and J 6 bases, with 10 bases left between them. CDR3 nucleotide sequence: TGTGCCAGCAGTTTATTGGACAGCCATGGCTACACCTTC. Translated: CASSLLDSHGYTF.